This T cell receptor (beta chain) came from a study of T cell responses to AZD1222 COVID-19 vaccine. Broader study findings: Spike-specific TCR breadth and depth both grew after two AZD1222 doses. Only five to seven AZD1222 recipients were seropositive at baseline. Donors were mostly white British, more females; clonal diversity possibly underestimated. The study reported that nearly half of spike-specific TCRs target unmutated variant regions.

As to this clone: Its cognate antigen is unknown.

Clones were read by immunoSEQ multiplex PCR, and TCRdb kept only the in-frame ones, dropping some. The table has roughly 100,000 clones, roughly 91% seen once. This receptor was taken from an adult in good health. This sample comprised peripheral blood, obtained on day 0 of AZD1222 vaccination.

The CDR3 reads CASSLVGTGVTDTQYF. CDR3 DNA sequence: TGCGCCAGCAGCTTGGTCGGGACAGGGGTCACAGATACGCAGTATTTT. The V call is TRBV5-1, the J call TRBJ2-3, with 10 bases matching TRBD1. This CDR3 is 16 amino acids long. The V and J ends lost 0 bases and 2 bases, in that order; junction bases with no gene match: 3. Germline values: CDR1 SGHRS, CDR2 YFSETQ. Filled out from reference TRBV5-1 and TRBJ2-3, the complete variable domain reads KAGVTQTPRYLIKTRGQQVTLSCSPISGHRSVSWYQQTPGQGLQFLFEYFSETQRNKGNFPGRFSGRQFSNSRSEMNVSTLELGDSALYLCASSLVGTGVTDTQYFGPGTRLTVL.